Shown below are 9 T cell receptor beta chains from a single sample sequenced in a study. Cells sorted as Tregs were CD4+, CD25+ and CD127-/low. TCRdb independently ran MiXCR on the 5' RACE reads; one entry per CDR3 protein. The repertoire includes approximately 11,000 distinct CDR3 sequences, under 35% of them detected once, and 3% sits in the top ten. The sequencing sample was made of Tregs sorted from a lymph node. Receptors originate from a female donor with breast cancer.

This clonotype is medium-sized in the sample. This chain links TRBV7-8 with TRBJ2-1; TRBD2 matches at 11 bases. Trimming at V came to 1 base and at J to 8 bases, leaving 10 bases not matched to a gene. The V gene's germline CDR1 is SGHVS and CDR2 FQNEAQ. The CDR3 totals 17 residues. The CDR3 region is CASSLGETSGARDEQFF. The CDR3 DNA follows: TGTGCCAGCAGCTTAGGAGAGACTAGCGGGGCTCGGGATGAGCAGTTCTTC.

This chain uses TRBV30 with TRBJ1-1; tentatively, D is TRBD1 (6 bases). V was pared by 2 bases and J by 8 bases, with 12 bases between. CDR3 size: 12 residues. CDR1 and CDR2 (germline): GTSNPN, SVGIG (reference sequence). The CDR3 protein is CAWSRGAREAFF. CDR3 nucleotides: TGTGCCTGGAGTCGGGGGGCGCGGGAAGCTTTCTTT. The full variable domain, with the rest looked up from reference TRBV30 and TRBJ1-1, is SQTIHQWPATLVQPVGSPLSLECTVEGTSNPNLYWYRQAAGRGLQLLFYSVGIGQISSEVPQNLSASRPQDRQFILSSKKLLLSDSGFYLCAWSRGAREAFFGQGTRLTVV.

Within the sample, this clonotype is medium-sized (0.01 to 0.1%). The CDR3 bases are TGTGCCAGCACCAACCGACAGGGAGGATCACCCCTCCACTTT. Its translation is CASTNRQGGSPLHF. The genes are TRBV12-3 or TRBV12-4 and TRBJ1-6, with 7 bases lining up with TRBD1. This CDR3 is 14 amino acids long. Trimming cost V 7 bases and J 10 bases; bases outside gene matches: 10.

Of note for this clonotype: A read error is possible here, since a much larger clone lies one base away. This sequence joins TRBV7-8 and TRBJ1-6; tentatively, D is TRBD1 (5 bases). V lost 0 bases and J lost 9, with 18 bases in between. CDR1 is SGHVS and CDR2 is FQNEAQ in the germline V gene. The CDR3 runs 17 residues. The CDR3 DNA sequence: TGTGCCAGCAGCTTAGCGTCTTTTAACAGGCAGACTTCACCCCTCCACTTT. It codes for CASSLASFNRQTSPLHF.

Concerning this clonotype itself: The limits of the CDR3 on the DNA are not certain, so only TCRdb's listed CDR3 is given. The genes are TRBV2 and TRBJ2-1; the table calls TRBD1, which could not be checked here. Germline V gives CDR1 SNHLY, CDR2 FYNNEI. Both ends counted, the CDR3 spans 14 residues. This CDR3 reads CASILAGGDREQFF.

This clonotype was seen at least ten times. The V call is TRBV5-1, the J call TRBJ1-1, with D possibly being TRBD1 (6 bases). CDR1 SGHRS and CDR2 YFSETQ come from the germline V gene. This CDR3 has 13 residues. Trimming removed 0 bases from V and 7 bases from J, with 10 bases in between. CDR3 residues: CASSLGTDYEAFF. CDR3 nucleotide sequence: TGCGCCAGCAGCTTGGGGACAGACTATGAAGCTTTCTTT.

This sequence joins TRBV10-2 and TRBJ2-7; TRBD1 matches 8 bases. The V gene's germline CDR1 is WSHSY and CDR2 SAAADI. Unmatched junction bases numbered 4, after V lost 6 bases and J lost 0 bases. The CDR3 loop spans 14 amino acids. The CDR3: CASRLGQGSYEQYF. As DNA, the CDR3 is TGCGCCAGCAGACTAGGACAGGGCTCCTACGAGCAGTACTTC.

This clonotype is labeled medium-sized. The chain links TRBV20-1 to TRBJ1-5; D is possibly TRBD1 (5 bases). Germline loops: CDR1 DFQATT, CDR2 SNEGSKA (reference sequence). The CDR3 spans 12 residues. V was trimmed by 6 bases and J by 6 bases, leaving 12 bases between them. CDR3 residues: CSAGGEGQPQHF. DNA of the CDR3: TGCAGTGCAGGAGGGGAGGGTCAGCCCCAGCATTTT.

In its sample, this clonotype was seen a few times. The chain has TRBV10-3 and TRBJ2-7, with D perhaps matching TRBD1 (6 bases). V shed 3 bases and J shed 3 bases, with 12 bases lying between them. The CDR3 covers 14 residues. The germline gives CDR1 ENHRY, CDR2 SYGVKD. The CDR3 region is CAISDRGQIYEQYF. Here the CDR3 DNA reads TGTGCCATCAGTGATCGCGGACAGATCTACGAGCAGTACTTC.